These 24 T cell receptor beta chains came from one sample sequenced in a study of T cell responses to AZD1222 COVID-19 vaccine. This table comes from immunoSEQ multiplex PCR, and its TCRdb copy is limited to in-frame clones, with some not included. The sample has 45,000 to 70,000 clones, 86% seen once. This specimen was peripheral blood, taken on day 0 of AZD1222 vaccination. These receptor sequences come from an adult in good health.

The CDR3 spells CASSQLLSLTNYGYTF. In nucleotides, the CDR3 is TGTGCCAGCAGCCAACTCCTTTCCCTGACTAACTATGGCTACACCTTC. This chain joins TRBV4-2 and TRBJ1-2, with unresolved D. CDR3 length: 16 amino acids. The germline gives CDR1 LGHNA, CDR2 YNFKEQ. V gave up 2 bases and J gave up 0 bases, with 13 bases separating them.

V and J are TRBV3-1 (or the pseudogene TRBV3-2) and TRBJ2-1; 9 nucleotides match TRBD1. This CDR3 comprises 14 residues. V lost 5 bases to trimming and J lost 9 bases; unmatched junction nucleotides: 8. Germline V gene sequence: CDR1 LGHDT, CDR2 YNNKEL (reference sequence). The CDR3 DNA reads TGTGCCAGCAGCGCACAGGGGGCGTTGGGTGAGCAGTTCTTC. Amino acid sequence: CASSAQGALGEQFF.

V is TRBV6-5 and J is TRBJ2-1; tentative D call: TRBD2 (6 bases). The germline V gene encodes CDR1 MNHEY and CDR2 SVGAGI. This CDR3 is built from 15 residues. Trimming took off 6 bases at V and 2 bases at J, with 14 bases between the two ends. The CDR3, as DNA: TGTGCCAGCAGGGACTACATGAAGGCCTACAATGAGCAGTTCTTC. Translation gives CASRDYMKAYNEQFF.

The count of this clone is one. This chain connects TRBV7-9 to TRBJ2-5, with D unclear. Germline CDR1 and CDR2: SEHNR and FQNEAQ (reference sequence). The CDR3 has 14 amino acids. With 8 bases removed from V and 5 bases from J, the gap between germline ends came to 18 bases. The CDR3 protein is CASCSALSGETQYF. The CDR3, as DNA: TGTGCCAGCTGTTCAGCTCTCTCGGGCGAGACCCAGTACTTC.

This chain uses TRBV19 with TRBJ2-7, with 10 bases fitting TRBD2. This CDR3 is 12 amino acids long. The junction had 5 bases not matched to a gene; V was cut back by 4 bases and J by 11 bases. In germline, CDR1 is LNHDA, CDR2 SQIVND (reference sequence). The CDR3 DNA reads TGTGCCAGTAGTACCACTAGCGGGAAAAAGTACTTC. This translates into CASSTTSGKKYF.

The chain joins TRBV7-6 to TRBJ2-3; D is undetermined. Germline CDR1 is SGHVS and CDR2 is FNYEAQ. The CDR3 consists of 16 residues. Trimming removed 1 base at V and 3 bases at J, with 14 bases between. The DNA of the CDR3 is TGTGCCAGCAGCTTAGGTTTTGGCGGAGCGACAGATACGCAGTATTTT. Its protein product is CASSLGFGGATDTQYF.

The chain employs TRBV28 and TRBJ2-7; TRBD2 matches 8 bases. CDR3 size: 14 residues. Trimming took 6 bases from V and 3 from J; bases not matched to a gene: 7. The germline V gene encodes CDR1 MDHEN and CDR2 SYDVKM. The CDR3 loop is CASSLMGLGYEQYF. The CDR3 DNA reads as TGTGCCAGCAGCCTTATGGGACTAGGCTACGAGCAGTACTTC.

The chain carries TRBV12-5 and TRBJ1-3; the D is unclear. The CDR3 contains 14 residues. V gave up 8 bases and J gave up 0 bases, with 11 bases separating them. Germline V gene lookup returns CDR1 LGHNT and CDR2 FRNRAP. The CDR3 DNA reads TGTGCTAGTACCCAAGGAAACTCTGGAAACACCATATATTTT. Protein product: CASTQGNSGNTIYF.

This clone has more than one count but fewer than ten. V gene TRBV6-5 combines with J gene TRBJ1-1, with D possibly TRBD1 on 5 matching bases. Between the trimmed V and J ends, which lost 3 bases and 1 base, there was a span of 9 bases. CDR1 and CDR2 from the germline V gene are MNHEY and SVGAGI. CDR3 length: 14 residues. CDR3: CASSYQRGNTEAFF. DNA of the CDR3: TGTGCCAGCAGTTATCAAAGGGGGAACACTGAAGCTTTCTTT.

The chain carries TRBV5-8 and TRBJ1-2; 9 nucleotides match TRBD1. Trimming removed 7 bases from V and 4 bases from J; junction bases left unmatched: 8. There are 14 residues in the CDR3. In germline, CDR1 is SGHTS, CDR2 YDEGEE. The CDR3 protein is CASQADRGSYGYTF. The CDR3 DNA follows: TGTGCCAGCCAAGCGGACAGGGGAAGCTATGGCTACACCTTC.

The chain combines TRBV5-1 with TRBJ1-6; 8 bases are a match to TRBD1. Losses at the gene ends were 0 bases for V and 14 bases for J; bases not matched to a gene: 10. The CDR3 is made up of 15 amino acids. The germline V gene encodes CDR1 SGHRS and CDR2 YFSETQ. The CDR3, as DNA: TGCGCCAGCAGCTTGGGGACAGGGTCCGCGAGGTCCCTCCACTTT. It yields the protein CASSLGTGSARSLHF.

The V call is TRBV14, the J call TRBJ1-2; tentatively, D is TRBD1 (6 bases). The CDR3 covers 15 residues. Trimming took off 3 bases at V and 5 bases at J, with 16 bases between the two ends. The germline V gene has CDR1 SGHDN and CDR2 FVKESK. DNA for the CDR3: TGTGCCAGCAGCCACCCAGCAACAGGGTGGTATGGCTACACCTTC. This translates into CASSHPATGWYGYTF.

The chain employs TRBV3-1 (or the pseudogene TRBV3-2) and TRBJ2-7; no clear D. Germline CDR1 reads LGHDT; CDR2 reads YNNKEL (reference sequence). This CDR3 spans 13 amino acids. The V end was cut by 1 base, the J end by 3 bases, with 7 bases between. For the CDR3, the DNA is TGTGCCAGCAGCCAAGGGTTCTTCTACGAGCAGTACTTC. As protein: CASSQGFFYEQYF.

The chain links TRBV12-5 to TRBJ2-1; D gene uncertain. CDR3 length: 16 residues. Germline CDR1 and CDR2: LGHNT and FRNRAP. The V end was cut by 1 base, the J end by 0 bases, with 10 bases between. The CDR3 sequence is CASGLGHPSSYNEQFF. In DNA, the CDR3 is TGTGCTAGTGGTTTGGGACACCCGAGCTCCTACAATGAGCAGTTCTTC. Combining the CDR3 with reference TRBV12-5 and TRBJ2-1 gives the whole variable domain DARVTQTPRHKVTEMGQEVTMRCQPILGHNTVFWYRQTMMQGLELLAYFRNRAPLDDSGMPKDRFSAEMPDATLATLKIQPSEPRDSAVYFCASGLGHPSSYNEQFFGPGTRLTVL.

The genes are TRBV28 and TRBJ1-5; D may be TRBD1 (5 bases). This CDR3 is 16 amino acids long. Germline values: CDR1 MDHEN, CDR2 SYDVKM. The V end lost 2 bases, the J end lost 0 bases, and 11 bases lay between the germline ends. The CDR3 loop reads CASSLETVYSNQPQHF. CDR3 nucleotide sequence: TGTGCCAGCAGTTTAGAGACAGTCTATAGCAATCAGCCCCAGCATTTT.

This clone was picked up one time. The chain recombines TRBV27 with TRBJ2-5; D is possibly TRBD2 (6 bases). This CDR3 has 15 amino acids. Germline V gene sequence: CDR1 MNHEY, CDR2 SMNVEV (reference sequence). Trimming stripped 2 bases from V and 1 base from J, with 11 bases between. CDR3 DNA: TGTGCCAGCAGTTTAGGAGGGAGTACCCAAGAGACCCAGTACTTC. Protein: CASSLGGSTQETQYF.

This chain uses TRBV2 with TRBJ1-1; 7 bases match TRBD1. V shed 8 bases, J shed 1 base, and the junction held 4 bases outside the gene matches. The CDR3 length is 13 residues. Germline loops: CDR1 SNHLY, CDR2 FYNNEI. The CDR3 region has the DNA TGTGCCAGCGCTTGGACAGGGAACACTGAAGCTTTCTTT. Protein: CASAWTGNTEAFF.

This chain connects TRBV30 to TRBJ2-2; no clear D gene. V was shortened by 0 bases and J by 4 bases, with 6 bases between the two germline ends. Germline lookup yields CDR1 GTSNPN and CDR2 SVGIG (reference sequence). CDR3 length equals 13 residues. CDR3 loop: CAWSVGGTGELFF. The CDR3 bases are TGTGCCTGGAGTGTAGGTGGCACCGGGGAGCTGTTTTTT.

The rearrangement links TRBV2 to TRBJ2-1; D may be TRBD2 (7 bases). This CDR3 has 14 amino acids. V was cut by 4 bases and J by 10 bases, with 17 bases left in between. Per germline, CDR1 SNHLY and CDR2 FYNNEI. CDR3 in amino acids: CASSVGREGQEQFF. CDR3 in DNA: TGTGCCAGCAGTGTGGGGAGGGAGGGACAAGAGCAGTTCTTC.

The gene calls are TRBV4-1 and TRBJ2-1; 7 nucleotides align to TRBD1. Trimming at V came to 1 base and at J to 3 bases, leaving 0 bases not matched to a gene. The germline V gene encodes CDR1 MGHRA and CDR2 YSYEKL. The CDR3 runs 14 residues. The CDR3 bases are TGCGCCAGCAGCCAAGGACAGGGCTACAATGAGCAGTTCTTC. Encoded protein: CASSQGQGYNEQFF.

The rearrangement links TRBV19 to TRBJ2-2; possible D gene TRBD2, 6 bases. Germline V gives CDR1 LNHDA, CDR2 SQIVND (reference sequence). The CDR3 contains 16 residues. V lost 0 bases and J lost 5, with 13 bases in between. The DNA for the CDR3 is TGTGCCAGTAGTATAGAGAGGGGAGGAGGGACCGGGGAGCTGTTTTTT. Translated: CASSIERGGGTGELFF.

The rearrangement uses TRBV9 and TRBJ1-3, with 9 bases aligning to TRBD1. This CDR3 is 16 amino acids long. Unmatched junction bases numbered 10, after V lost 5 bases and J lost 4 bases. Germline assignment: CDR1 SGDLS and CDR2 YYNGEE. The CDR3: CASSLTGTGWGNTIYF. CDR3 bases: TGTGCCAGCAGTTTGACCGGGACAGGGTGGGGAAACACCATATATTTT. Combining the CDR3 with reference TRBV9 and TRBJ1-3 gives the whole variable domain DSGVTQTPKHLITATGQRVTLRCSPRSGDLSVYWYQQSLDQGLQFLIQYYNGEERAKGNILERFSAQQFPDLHSELNLSSLELGDSALYFCASSLTGTGWGNTIYFGEGSWLTVV.

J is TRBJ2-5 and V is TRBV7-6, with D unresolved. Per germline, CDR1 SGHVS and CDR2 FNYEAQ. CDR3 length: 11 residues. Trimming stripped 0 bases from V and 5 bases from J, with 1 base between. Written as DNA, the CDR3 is TGTGCCAGCAGCTTAGCGGAGACCCAGTACTTC. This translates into CASSLAETQYF.

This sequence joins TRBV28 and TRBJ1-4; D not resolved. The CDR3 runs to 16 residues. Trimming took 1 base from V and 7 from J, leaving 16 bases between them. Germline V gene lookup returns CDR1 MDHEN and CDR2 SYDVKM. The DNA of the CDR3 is TGTGCCAGCAGTTTATCTTGGTCGGGCAGCACTGAAAAACTGTTTTTT. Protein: CASSLSWSGSTEKLFF.